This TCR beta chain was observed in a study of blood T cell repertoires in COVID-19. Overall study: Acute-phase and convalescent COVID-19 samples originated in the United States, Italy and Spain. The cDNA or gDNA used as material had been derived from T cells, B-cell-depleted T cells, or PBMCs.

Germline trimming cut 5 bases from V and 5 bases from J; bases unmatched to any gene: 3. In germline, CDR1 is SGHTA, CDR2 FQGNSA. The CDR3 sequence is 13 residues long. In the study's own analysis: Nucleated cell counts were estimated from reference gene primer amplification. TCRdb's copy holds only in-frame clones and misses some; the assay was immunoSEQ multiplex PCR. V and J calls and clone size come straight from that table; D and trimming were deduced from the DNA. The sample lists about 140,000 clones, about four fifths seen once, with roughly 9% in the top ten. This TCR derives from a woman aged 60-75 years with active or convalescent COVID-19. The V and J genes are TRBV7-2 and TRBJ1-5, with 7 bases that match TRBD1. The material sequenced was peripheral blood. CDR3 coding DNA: TGTGCCAGCAGCCGGGACAGTGATCAGCCCCAGCATTTT. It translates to CASSRDSDQPQHF.